The 30 T cell receptor beta chains reported below all come from one sample, sequenced in a study of blood T cell repertoires in COVID-19. The table came from immunoSEQ multiplex PCR; TCRdb's copy has only in-frame clones and leaves some out. The sample includes around 170,000 clones, around four fifths of them seen just once. The sample was peripheral blood. The receptors shown here come from a man in his sixties or seventies who had recovered from COVID-19.

The chain employs TRBV6-1 and TRBJ1-1; D not resolved. This CDR3 comprises 14 residues. CDR1 and CDR2 from the germline V gene are MNHNS and SASEGT. Between the trimmed V and J ends, which lost 5 bases and 1 base, there was a span of 11 bases. Here the CDR3 DNA reads TGTGCCAGCAGTTTTATGGAGTCGAACACTGAAGCTTTCTTT. Its protein is CASSFMESNTEAFF.

The chain uses TRBV6-2 or TRBV6-3 and TRBJ2-1; 8 bases align to TRBD2. CDR1 MNHEY and CDR2 SVGEGT come from the germline V gene. The CDR3 spans 15 residues. V shed 0 bases, J shed 9 bases, and the junction held 7 bases outside the gene matches. The DNA of the CDR3 is TGTGCCAGCAGTTACTCGGCTAGCGGGCTCGCTGAGCAGTTCTTC. It is translated as CASSYSASGLAEQFF.

J is TRBJ1-1 and V is TRBV19; TRBD1 is a possible D gene (5 bases). V was cut by 6 bases and J by 6 bases, with 11 bases left in between. The CDR3 has 12 amino acids. Germline V lookup: CDR1 LNHDA, CDR2 SQIVND (reference sequence). The CDR3 sequence is CASSQRGSEAFF. The CDR3 bases are TGTGCCAGTAGCCAAAGGGGCTCTGAAGCTTTCTTT.

This clone has more than one count but fewer than ten. CDR3 residues: CASSLYVAGAYNEQFF. The CDR3 coding sequence is TGTGCCAGCAGCTTGTACGTAGCGGGAGCCTACAATGAGCAGTTCTTC. This chain links TRBV7-8 with TRBJ2-1, with TRBD2 identical over 9 bases. Germline V gene sequence: CDR1 SGHVS, CDR2 FQNEAQ. The CDR3 spans 16 residues. V trimming: 3 bases; J trimming: 2 bases; junction bases outside the gene matches: 5.

Points on this clone: One junction end disagrees with the germline gene, perhaps due to a read error. V is TRBV5-1 and J is TRBJ2-5, with TRBD2 as a possible D gene (6 bases). Germline CDR1 and CDR2: SGHRS and YFSETQ. CDR3 size: 15 residues. CDR3 amino acids: CASSQRLGLSEAQYF. For the CDR3, the DNA is TGCGCCAGCAGCCAAAGACTAGGCCTTTCAGAGGCCCAGTACTTC.

The V gene is TRBV3-1 (or the pseudogene TRBV3-2), the J gene TRBJ2-2; D ambiguous. The CDR3 is 12 amino acids. Germline V gene sequence: CDR1 LGHDT, CDR2 YNNKEL (reference sequence). V was shortened by 4 bases and J by 6 bases, with 6 bases between the two germline ends. The CDR3 DNA reads as TGTGCCAGCAGCCCCTTCGCCGGGGAGCTGTTTTTT. It encodes CASSPFAGELFF.

V and J are TRBV7-2 and TRBJ1-5; the D is unclear. Trimming pared 1 base from V and 3 bases from J, leaving 10 bases between. CDR1 SGHTA and CDR2 FQGNSA come from the germline V gene. The CDR3 consists of 15 residues. Written as DNA, the CDR3 is TGTGCCAGCAGCTTAGTTGAGGGTCTCAATCAGCCCCAGCATTTT. Its translation: CASSLVEGLNQPQHF.

The CDR3 DNA reads TGTGCCAGCAGTTACTCCAGGGGGCCCTCCTACGAGCAGTACTTC. This codes for CASSYSRGPSYEQYF. The V gene is TRBV6-5, the J gene TRBJ2-7; TRBD1 aligns across 8 bases. The CDR3 spans 15 residues. CDR1 is MNHEY and CDR2 is SVGAGI in the germline V gene. With 0 bases clipped from V and 0 bases from J, the junction kept 1 base outside the gene matches.

CDR3: CASSMGLAGRTGELFF. In nucleotides, the CDR3 is TGTGCCAGCAGCATGGGACTAGCGGGACGGACCGGGGAGCTGTTTTTT. J is TRBJ2-2 and V is TRBV3-1 (or the pseudogene TRBV3-2); 13 nucleotides agree with TRBD2. Losses at the gene ends were 5 bases for V and 5 bases for J; bases not matched to a gene: 5. The germline V gene has CDR1 LGHDT and CDR2 YNNKEL (reference sequence). This CDR3 is built from 16 residues.

Concerning this clone: At one of its ends the junction is not consistent with the germline gene, which may arise from a read error. The genes are TRBV5-3 and TRBJ1-4; D perhaps matches TRBD1 (5 bases). TRBV5-3 is noted as an ORF with a role that remains uncertain. The CDR3 has 9 residues. The chain's CDR3 is CARSFGRAF. In nucleotides, the CDR3 is TGTGCCAGAAGCTTCGGCAGGGCGTTT.

This clone was counted only a few times. The chain has TRBV9 and TRBJ2-1, with TRBD2 identical over 14 bases. Germline lookup yields CDR1 SGDLS and CDR2 YYNGEE. The CDR3 contains 16 residues. V lost 0 bases and J lost 11; bases outside the gene matches: 7. CDR3 amino acids: CASSVDPGLAGAQQFF. The CDR3 DNA is TGTGCCAGCAGCGTAGATCCGGGACTAGCGGGAGCTCAGCAGTTCTTC.

The rearrangement uses TRBV2 and TRBJ1-6; no clear D gene. V dropped 5 bases and J dropped 8 bases, with 16 bases sitting between them. Germline CDR1 SNHLY, CDR2 FYNNEI. This CDR3 is 15 amino acids long. This CDR3 reads CASSPFSGRDSPLHF. In DNA form, the CDR3 reads TGTGCCAGCAGTCCGTTTTCCGGTCGTGATTCACCCCTCCACTTT.

CDR3 protein: CASSLVAIGTYEQYF. In DNA, the CDR3 is TGTGCCAGCAGCTTAGTTGCCATCGGGACCTACGAGCAGTACTTC. This rearrangement joins TRBV7-8 to TRBJ2-7; D might be TRBD2 (5 bases). The V gene lost 1 base and the J gene lost 2 bases, with 12 bases spanning the gap. Germline CDR1 and CDR2: SGHVS and FQNEAQ. The CDR3 covers 15 residues.

This chain links TRBV18 with TRBJ1-4; TRBD1 matches at 7 bases. Germline loops: CDR1 KGHSH, CDR2 LQKENI. The CDR3 is 13 amino acids. Trimming cost V 8 bases and J 0 bases; bases outside gene matches: 0. CDR3 bases: TGTGCCAGCCAGGGGGCAACTAATGAAAAACTGTTTTTT. Its protein product is CASQGATNEKLFF.

The J gene is TRBJ1-5, the V gene TRBV4-1; D gene uncertain. V was trimmed by 4 bases and J by 7 bases, leaving 11 bases between them. This CDR3 has 13 amino acids. Per germline, CDR1 MGHRA and CDR2 YSYEKL. This chain's CDR3 is CASSPEFRQPQHF. CDR3 sequence (DNA): TGCGCCAGCAGCCCCGAGTTCCGCCAGCCCCAGCATTTT.

This clone was picked up a small number of times. This sample also contains other DNA sequences that code for the same CDR3. This chain connects TRBV7-9 to TRBJ1-2; TRBD1 might be the D (5 bases). V lost 1 base and J 3 bases, leaving 9 bases between the germline ends. In germline, CDR1 is SEHNR, CDR2 FQNEAQ (reference sequence). There are 14 residues in the CDR3. CDR3 region: CASSLGGADYGYTF. DNA for the CDR3: TGTGCCAGCAGCTTAGGCGGGGCGGACTATGGCTACACCTTC.

V and J are TRBV28 and TRBJ1-2, with TRBD1 identical over 7 bases. The CDR3 contains 16 residues. J was trimmed by 4 bases and V by 7 bases; bases with no gene match: 15. Germline V gene lookup returns CDR1 MDHEN and CDR2 SYDVKM. The CDR3: CASTRAGGNSAYGYTF. CDR3 bases: TGTGCCAGCACGAGGGCAGGGGGGAATAGTGCCTATGGCTACACCTTC.

This clone was seen a handful of times. This sequence joins TRBV19 and TRBJ2-1; TRBD2 matches at 12 bases. The CDR3 runs 14 residues. CDR1 and CDR2 from the germline V gene are LNHDA and SQIVND (reference sequence). V lost 9 bases to trimming and J lost 9 bases; unmatched junction nucleotides: 9. As DNA, the CDR3 is TGTGCCAGCCAGCTAGCGGGAGGGGGTGGTGAGCAGTTCTTC. The encoded protein is CASQLAGGGGEQFF.

The V call is TRBV30, the J call TRBJ1-1, with a possible D match to TRBD1 (5 bases). Germline CDR1 GTSNPN, CDR2 SVGIG (reference sequence). This CDR3 contains 13 residues. The ends were cut back, 1 base at V and 5 bases at J, with 11 bases in the middle. For the CDR3, the DNA is TGTGCCTGGAGTGCGCAGGGCGGAACTGAAGCTTTCTTT. The encoded protein is CAWSAQGGTEAFF.

This clone showed up just a few times. The chain uses TRBV19 and TRBJ1-1, with unresolved D. Trimming left V 5 bases short and J 3 bases short, with 19 bases between. Germline V lookup: CDR1 LNHDA, CDR2 SQIVND (reference sequence). The CDR3 runs to 16 residues. CDR3 bases: TGTGCCAGTAGTGGAACGGACGCCCCGCGGGACACTGAAGCTTTCTTT. This encodes CASSGTDAPRDTEAFF.

V usage is TRBV11-2 and J usage is TRBJ2-1; no reliable D call. Germline V gene sequence: CDR1 SGHAT, CDR2 FQNNGV. This CDR3 region has 14 residues. V lost 1 base to trimming and J lost 4 bases, with 8 bases between them. The chain's CDR3 is CASSLGLLYNEQFF. The CDR3 DNA reads TGTGCCAGCAGCTTAGGACTCCTTTACAATGAGCAGTTCTTC.

The chain is built from TRBV7-2 and TRBJ2-1; no clear D gene. Germline CDR1 reads SGHTA; CDR2 reads FQGNSA. V was shortened by 5 bases and J by 3 bases, with 14 bases between the two germline ends. The CDR3 runs to 15 residues. CDR3 sequence: CASSPPGAVYNEQFF. The CDR3 region has the DNA TGTGCCAGCAGCCCGCCCGGCGCGGTCTACAATGAGCAGTTCTTC.

The J gene is TRBJ2-3, the V gene TRBV5-1; 7 bases are a match to TRBD1. CDR3 length: 16 residues. Germline V lookup: CDR1 SGHRS, CDR2 YFSETQ. V dropped 2 bases and J dropped 4; count of bases not matched to a gene: 10. The CDR3 region is CASSLQGSDGPDTQYF. The CDR3 nucleotides read TGCGCCAGCAGCTTACAGGGGTCCGATGGGCCAGATACGCAGTATTTT.

This clone came up once. V is TRBV7-2 and J is TRBJ2-7; D might be TRBD2 (6 bases). The CDR3 is 14 amino acids. Germline CDR1 reads SGHTA; CDR2 reads FQGNSA. V was shortened by 6 bases and J by 3 bases, with 15 bases between the two germline ends. For the CDR3, the DNA is TGTGCCAGCAGTCAAACTAGCAGTTTCTACGAGCAGTACTTC. This gives the protein CASSQTSSFYEQYF.

This chain links TRBV3-1 (or the pseudogene TRBV3-2) with TRBJ1-1; no definite D call. This CDR3 is built from 13 residues. Germline assignment: CDR1 LGHDT and CDR2 YNNKEL (reference sequence). Trimming took 0 bases from V and 7 from J, leaving 9 bases between them. The CDR3 loop is CASSQDRIGEAFF. CDR3 coding DNA: TGTGCCAGCAGCCAAGATCGTATCGGTGAAGCTTTCTTT.

The rearrangement links TRBV4-3 to TRBJ2-7; 11 bases are a match to TRBD1. This CDR3 has 16 residues. V shed 4 bases and J 0 bases; nucleotides not matched to a gene: 5. From germline, CDR1 is LGHNA and CDR2 YSLEER. The chain's CDR3 is CASSRGTGGPSYEQYF. CDR3 sequence (DNA): TGCGCCAGCAGCCGGGGGACAGGGGGACCCTCCTACGAGCAGTACTTC.

This clone was observed a single time. V gene TRBV5-1 combines with J gene TRBJ2-3; 8 nucleotides align to TRBD2. CDR1 is SGHRS, CDR2 YFSETQ, per germline. Losses at the gene ends were 4 bases for V and 0 bases for J; bases not matched to a gene: 10. This CDR3 spans 17 amino acids. The CDR3 DNA sequence: TGCGCCAGCAGCCCGGACGGCGCGGGAGGAAGCACAGATACGCAGTATTTT. As protein: CASSPDGAGGSTDTQYF.

The chain employs TRBV28 and TRBJ1-5; TRBD1 aligns across 10 bases. V lost 11 bases to trimming and J lost 6 bases; unmatched junction nucleotides: 10. The CDR3 is 14 residues long. Germline CDR1 and CDR2: MDHEN and SYDVKM. The CDR3 DNA is TGTGCCGCCCAGAGGACAGGGGGTATTCAGCCCCAGCATTTT. Its translation: CAAQRTGGIQPQHF.

V usage is TRBV5-1 and J usage is TRBJ2-3; 7 bases are shared with TRBD2. V lost 5 bases to trimming and J lost 5 bases; unmatched junction nucleotides: 8. This CDR3 spans 14 amino acids. CDR1 and CDR2 from the germline V gene are SGHRS and YFSETQ. The CDR3 loop is CASRGAGAEDTQYF. DNA for the CDR3: TGCGCCAGCAGAGGCGCGGGAGCTGAAGATACGCAGTATTTT.

The chain employs TRBV30 and TRBJ1-2; TRBD1 might be the D (5 bases). The V gene lost 2 bases and the J gene lost 2 bases, with 18 bases spanning the gap. Germline values: CDR1 GTSNPN, CDR2 SVGIG (reference sequence). This CDR3 is built from 16 residues. CDR3: CAWSPPGAGENYGYTF. The DNA of the CDR3 is TGTGCCTGGAGTCCCCCTGGGGCGGGGGAGAACTATGGCTACACCTTC. Full variable domain (outside the CDR3, taken from reference TRBV30 and TRBJ1-2): SQTIHQWPATLVQPVGSPLSLECTVEGTSNPNLYWYRQAAGRGLQLLFYSVGIGQISSEVPQNLSASRPQDRQFILSSKKLLLSDSGFYLCAWSPPGAGENYGYTFGSGTRLTVV.